This T cell receptor beta chain was profiled in a study of cytotoxic CD8 clonotypes in ibrutinib-treated CLL. V lost 5 bases and J 7 bases, leaving 14 bases between the germline ends. Germline assignment: CDR1 MNHEY and CDR2 SVGAGI. The CDR3 contains 13 residues. Repertoires were generated with immunoSEQ multiplex PCR, while TCRdb's copy carries only in-frame clones and drops some. The table lists approximately 140,000 clones, approximately 89% of them singletons. The sequence came from a human donor with chronic lymphocytic leukemia. The sample consisted of PBMCs, taken after 12 months of ibrutinib treatment. The chain has TRBV6-5 and TRBJ1-2, with TRBD1 as a possible D gene (5 bases). CDR3 nucleotides: TGTGCCAGCAGTCTCGACAGAAGCAGTGGCTACACCTTC. It yields the protein CASSLDRSSGYTF.